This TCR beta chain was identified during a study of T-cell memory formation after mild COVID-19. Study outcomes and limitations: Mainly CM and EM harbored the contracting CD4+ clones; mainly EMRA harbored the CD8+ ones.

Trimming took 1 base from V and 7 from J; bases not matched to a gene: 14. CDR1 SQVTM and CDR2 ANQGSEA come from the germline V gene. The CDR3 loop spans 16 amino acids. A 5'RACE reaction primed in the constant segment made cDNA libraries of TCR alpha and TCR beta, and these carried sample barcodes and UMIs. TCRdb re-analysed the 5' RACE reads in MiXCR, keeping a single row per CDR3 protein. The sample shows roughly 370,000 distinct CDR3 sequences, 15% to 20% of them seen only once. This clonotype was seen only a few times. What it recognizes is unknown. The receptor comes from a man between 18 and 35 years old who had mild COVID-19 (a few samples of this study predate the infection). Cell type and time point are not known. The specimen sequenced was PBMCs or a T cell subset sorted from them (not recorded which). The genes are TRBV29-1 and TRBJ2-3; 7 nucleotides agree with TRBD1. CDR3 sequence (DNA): TGCAGCGTTGAAGGGGGACAGTTATCCGGGCCATATACGCAGTATTTT. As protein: CSVEGGQLSGPYTQYF.